These T cell receptor beta chains were read from a single sample in a study of T cell responses to AZD1222 COVID-19 vaccine. Generated by immunoSEQ multiplex PCR, the TCRdb table keeps only in-frame clones and is missing some. The data hold around 130,000 clones, with 91% observed a single time. This specimen was peripheral blood, taken on day 0 of AZD1222 vaccination. The origin of the receptors is an adult in good health. CDR3s include the opening cysteine and the closing phenylalanine or tryptophan. The D gene is left open where the match is weak.

V	D	J	CDR3	DNA
TRBV29-1	.	TRBJ1-2	CSVWTRNYGYTF	TGCAGCGTTTGGACGAGGAACTATGGCTACACCTTC
TRBV7-2	.	TRBJ2-7	CASSSPHNGAYEQYF	TGTGCCAGCAGCTCACCGCACAACGGAGCGTACGAGCAGTACTTC
TRBV2	.	TRBJ1-5	CASSEAGPSNQPQHF	TGTGCCAGCAGTGAAGCCGGTCCTAGCAATCAGCCCCAGCATTTT
TRBV27	TRBD1	TRBJ2-3	CASRSPGQGTDTQYF	TGTGCCAGCAGATCGCCGGGACAGGGAACAGATACGCAGTATTTT
TRBV11-2	.	TRBJ2-1	CASSLLPRGGTNEQFF	TGTGCCAGCAGCCTGCTCCCCCGCGGCGGAACCAATGAGCAGTTCTTC
TRBV19	TRBD1	TRBJ2-2	CASRAGGADTGELFF	TGTGCCAGTAGGGCAGGGGGCGCTGACACCGGGGAGCTGTTTTTT
TRBV6-5	TRBD1	TRBJ1-2	CASSYARTGANYGYTF	TGTGCCAGCAGTTACGCAAGGACAGGGGCTAACTATGGCTACACCTTC
TRBV13	.	TRBJ2-6	CASSPSGANVLTF	TGTGCCAGCAGCCCCTCTGGGGCCAACGTCCTGACTTTC
TRBV3-1/TRBV3-2	.	TRBJ2-5	CASSRWQETQYF	TGTGCCAGCAGCCGATGGCAAGAGACCCAGTACTTC
TRBV30	TRBD1	TRBJ1-2	CAWNLQGASFGYTF	TGTGCCTGGAATCTACAGGGGGCATCTTTTGGCTACACCTTC
TRBV7-9	TRBD2	TRBJ2-1	CASIPEGSGRSAYNEQFF	TGTGCCAGCATCCCAGAGGGTAGCGGGAGGTCGGCCTACAATGAGCAGTTCTTC
TRBV9	.	TRBJ2-1	CASSVAPYSYNEQFF	TGTGCCAGCAGCGTAGCCCCTTACTCCTACAATGAGCAGTTCTTC
TRBV30	.	TRBJ2-7	CAWSPGVSLSPYEQYF	TGTGCCTGGAGTCCAGGAGTGTCGTTAAGCCCCTACGAGCAGTACTTC
TRBV11-2	.	TRBJ2-2	CASSYQEDRELFF	TGTGCCAGCAGCTACCAAGAGGACCGGGAGCTGTTTTTT
TRBV3-1/TRBV3-2	.	TRBJ2-1	CASSQPAAAIHEQFF	TGTGCCAGCAGCCAGCCGGCGGCGGCTATCCATGAGCAGTTCTTC
TRBV7-2	.	TRBJ1-2	CASSFYPGLRYGYTF	TGTGCCAGCAGCTTTTATCCGGGACTGAGATATGGCTACACCTTC
TRBV12-3/TRBV12-4	.	TRBJ1-4	CATSGEGSEKLFF	TGTGCCACCTCAGGGGAAGGGAGTGAAAAACTGTTTTTT
TRBV6-1	TRBD2	TRBJ2-7	CASNEAGGPAEQYF	TGTGCCAGCAATGAAGCGGGAGGGCCAGCAGAGCAGTACTTC
TRBV7-3	TRBD1	TRBJ1-2	CASSFRDRDGYTF	TGTGCCAGCAGCTTTCGGGACAGGGATGGCTACACCTTC
TRBV6-5	.	TRBJ1-1	CASRSGHLNTEAFF	TGTGCCAGCAGGTCGGGACACCTGAACACTGAAGCTTTCTTT
TRBV12-3/TRBV12-4	.	TRBJ2-7	CASSPTNYEQYF	TGTGCCAGCAGTCCAACAAACTACGAGCAGTACTTC
TRBV2	.	TRBJ1-4	CATGRIVGEKLFF	TGTGCCACCGGCCGGATCGTAGGGGAAAAACTGTTTTTT